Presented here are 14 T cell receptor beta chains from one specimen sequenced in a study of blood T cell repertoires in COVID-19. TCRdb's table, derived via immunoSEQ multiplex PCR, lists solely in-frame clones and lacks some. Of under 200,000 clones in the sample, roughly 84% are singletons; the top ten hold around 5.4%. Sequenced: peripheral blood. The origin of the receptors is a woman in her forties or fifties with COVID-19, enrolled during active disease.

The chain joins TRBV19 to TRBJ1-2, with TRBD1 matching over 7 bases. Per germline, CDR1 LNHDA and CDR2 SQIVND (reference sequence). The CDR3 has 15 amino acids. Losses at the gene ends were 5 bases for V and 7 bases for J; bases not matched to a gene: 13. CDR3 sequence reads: CASSADRLAGGGYTF. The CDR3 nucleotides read TGTGCCAGTAGTGCGGACAGGTTGGCGGGGGGTGGCTACACCTTC.

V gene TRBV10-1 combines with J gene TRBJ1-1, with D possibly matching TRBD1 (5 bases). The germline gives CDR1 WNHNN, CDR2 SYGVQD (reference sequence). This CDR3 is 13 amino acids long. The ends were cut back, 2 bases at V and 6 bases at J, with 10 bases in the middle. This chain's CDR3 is CASSEGARPEAFF. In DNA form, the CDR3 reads TGCGCCAGCAGTGAGGGGGCCAGGCCTGAAGCTTTCTTT.

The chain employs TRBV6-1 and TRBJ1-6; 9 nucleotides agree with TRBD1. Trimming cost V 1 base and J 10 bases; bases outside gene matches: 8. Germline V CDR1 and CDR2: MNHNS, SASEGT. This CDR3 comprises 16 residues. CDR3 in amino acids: CASSEGSGQGTSPLHF. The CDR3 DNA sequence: TGTGCCAGCAGTGAAGGTTCGGGACAGGGTACATCACCCCTCCACTTT.

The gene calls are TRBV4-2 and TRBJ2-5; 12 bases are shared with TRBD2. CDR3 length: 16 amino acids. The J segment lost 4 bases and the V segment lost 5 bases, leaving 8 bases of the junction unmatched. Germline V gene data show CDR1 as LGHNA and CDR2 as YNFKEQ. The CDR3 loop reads CASSILAGGDLETQYF. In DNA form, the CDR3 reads TGTGCCAGCAGCATACTAGCGGGGGGTGATCTAGAGACCCAGTACTTC.

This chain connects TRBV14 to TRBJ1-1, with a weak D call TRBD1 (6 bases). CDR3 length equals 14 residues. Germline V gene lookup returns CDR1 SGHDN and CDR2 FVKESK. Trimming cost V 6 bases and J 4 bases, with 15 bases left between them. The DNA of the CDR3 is TGTGCCAGCAGTTACAGGGTCGGTCTCACTGAAGCTTTCTTT. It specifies CASSYRVGLTEAFF.

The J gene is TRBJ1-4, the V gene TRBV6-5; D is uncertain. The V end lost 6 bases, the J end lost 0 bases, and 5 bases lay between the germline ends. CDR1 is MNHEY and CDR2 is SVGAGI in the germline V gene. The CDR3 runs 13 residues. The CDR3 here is CASRGATNEKLFF. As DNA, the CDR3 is TGTGCCAGCAGGGGCGCAACTAATGAAAAACTGTTTTTT.

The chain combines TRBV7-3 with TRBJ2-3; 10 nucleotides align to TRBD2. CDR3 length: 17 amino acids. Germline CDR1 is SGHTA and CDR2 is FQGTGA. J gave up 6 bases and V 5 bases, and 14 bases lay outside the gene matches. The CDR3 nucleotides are TGTGCCAGCAGCCCAGGGCCGGCTAGCGGGGGTTTTGATACGCAGTATTTT. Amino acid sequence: CASSPGPASGGFDTQYF.

The CDR3 spells CSVDNRESYEQYF. CDR3 DNA sequence: TGCAGCGTTGATAACAGGGAATCCTACGAGCAGTACTTC. The rearrangement uses TRBV29-1 and TRBJ2-7; D is perhaps TRBD1 (6 bases). CDR1 is SQVTM, CDR2 ANQGSEA, per germline. This CDR3 comprises 13 residues. V lost 3 bases and J lost 1, with 10 bases in between.

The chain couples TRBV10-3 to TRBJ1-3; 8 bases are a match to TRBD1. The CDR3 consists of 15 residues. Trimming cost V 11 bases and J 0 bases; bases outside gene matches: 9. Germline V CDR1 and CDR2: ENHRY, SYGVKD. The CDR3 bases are TGTGCCGCGGGGACAGGCGCACGCTCTGGAAACACCATATATTTT. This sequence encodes CAAGTGARSGNTIYF.

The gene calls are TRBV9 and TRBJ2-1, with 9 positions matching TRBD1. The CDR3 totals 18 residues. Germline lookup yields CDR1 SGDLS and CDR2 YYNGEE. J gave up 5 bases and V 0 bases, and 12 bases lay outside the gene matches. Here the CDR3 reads CASSVGTGDNPRDNEQFF. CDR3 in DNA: TGTGCCAGCAGCGTAGGGACAGGGGACAACCCCAGGGACAATGAGCAGTTCTTC. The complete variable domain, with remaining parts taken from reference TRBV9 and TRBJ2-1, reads DSGVTQTPKHLITATGQRVTLRCSPRSGDLSVYWYQQSLDQGLQFLIQYYNGEERAKGNILERFSAQQFPDLHSELNLSSLELGDSALYFCASSVGTGDNPRDNEQFFGPGTRLTVL.

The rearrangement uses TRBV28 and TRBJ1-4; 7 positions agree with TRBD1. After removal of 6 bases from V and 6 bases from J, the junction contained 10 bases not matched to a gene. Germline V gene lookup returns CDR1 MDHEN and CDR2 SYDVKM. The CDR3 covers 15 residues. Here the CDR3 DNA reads TGTGCCAGCAGACTCGGGACAGCGCAACATGAAAAACTGTTTTTT. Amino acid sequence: CASRLGTAQHEKLFF.

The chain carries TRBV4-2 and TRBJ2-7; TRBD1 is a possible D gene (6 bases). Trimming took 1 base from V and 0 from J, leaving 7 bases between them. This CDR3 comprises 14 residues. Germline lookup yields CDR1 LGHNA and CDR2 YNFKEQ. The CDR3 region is CASSQADSSYEQYF. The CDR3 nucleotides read TGTGCCAGCAGCCAAGCGGACAGCTCCTACGAGCAGTACTTC.

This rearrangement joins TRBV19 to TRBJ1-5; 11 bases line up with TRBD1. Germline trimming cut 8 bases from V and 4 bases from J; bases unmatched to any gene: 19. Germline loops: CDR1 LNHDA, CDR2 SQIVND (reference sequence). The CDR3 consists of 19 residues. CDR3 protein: CASLAVWTGGALQNQPQHF. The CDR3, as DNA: TGTGCCAGTTTAGCCGTCTGGACAGGGGGCGCCCTACAAAATCAGCCCCAGCATTTT.

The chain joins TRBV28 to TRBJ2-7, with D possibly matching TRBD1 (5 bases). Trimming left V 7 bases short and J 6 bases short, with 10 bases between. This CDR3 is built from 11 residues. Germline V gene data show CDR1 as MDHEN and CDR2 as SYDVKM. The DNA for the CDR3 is TGTGCCAGCACCTCAGGGTCCGAGCAGTACTTC. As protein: CASTSGSEQYF.